These 29 T cell receptor beta chains originate from one sample sequenced in a study of CD8 T cells in ankylosing spondylitis (dated by TCRdb to the late 2010s). Library preparation was by 5' RACE. The data were produced on an Illumina HiSeq 2500. TCRdb passed the public sequencing reads through fastp at Q25 and MiXCR, retaining productive beta sequences. Each entry is one CDR3 protein sequence, shown with its most common DNA and genes. This sample lists under 400,000 distinct CDR3 sequences; 11% were detected once. The ten largest clones represent around 10% of the sample. The sample consisted of blood, either unsorted or a sorted T cell fraction (not recorded which). These receptors were obtained from a female donor with ankylosing spondylitis or in good health (not recorded which).

The chain carries TRBV12-3 or TRBV12-4 and TRBJ2-5, with D possibly matching TRBD2 (6 bases). The CDR3 is 15 amino acids. Trimming removed 5 bases at V and 9 bases at J, with 22 bases between. In DNA form, the CDR3 reads TGTGCCAGCAGTGGAGGCGGGACCCCGCAAGTGGCCCAGTACTTC. Translating it yields CASSGGGTPQVAQYF.

As to this clonotype: A much larger clone is a single base away; this may be a read error. This sequence joins TRBV9 and TRBJ2-1; TRBD1 might be the D (6 bases). Germline V gene sequence: CDR1 SGDLS, CDR2 YYNGEE. The CDR3 spans 14 residues. The CDR3 reads CASSRGQGNNELFF. DNA for the CDR3: TGTGCCAGCAGCCGCGGGCAGGGGAATAATGAGCTGTTCTTC. Combining the CDR3 with reference TRBV9 and TRBJ2-1 gives the whole variable domain DSGVTQTPKHLITATGQRVTLRCSPRSGDLSVYWYQQSLDQGLQFLIQYYNGEERAKGNILERFSAQQFPDLHSELNLSSLELGDSALYFCASSRGQGNNELFFGPGTRLTVL.

This clonotype was seen at least ten times. V gene TRBV10-3 combines with J gene TRBJ1-4; D unclear. Trimming removed 5 bases at V and 6 bases at J, with 10 bases between. This CDR3 contains 13 residues. The germline gives CDR1 ENHRY, CDR2 SYGVKD. The CDR3 sequence: CAISSQLDEKLFF. In nucleotides, the CDR3 is TGTGCCATCAGTAGTCAGCTAGATGAAAAACTGTTTTTT.

This clonotype came up many times. The V and J genes are TRBV6-2 or TRBV6-3 and TRBJ1-5; D remains unclear. The V end lost 2 bases, the J end lost 7 bases, and 6 bases lay between the germline ends. The CDR3 covers 12 residues. The germline V gene encodes CDR1 MNHEY and CDR2 SVGEGT. The CDR3 reads CASSYNGQPQHF. For the CDR3, the DNA is TGTGCCAGCAGTTACAATGGGCAGCCCCAGCATTTT.

The chain joins TRBV7-9 to TRBJ1-4; 9 bases are a match to TRBD1. Per the germline V gene, CDR1 is SEHNR and CDR2 is FQNEAQ (reference sequence). Germline trimming cut 5 bases from V and 8 bases from J; bases unmatched to any gene: 6. There are 14 residues in the CDR3. Here the CDR3 DNA reads TGTGCCAGCAGCGAGACAGGGGGGAAGGAAAAACTGTTTTTT. Translation gives CASSETGGKEKLFF.

CDR3 DNA: TGTGCCAGCAGTGCGTCTGGAAACACCATATATTTT. Translating it yields CASSASGNTIYF. The chain is built from TRBV7-9 and TRBJ1-3; the D is unclear. The CDR3 extends over 12 amino acids. With 6 bases removed from V and 1 base from J, the gap between germline ends came to 4 bases. Looked up from germline, CDR1 is SEHNR and CDR2 is FQNEAQ (reference sequence).

This clonotype came up many times. This rearrangement joins TRBV5-1 to TRBJ1-2; possibly TRBD1 for D (6 bases). Trimming shortened V by 7 bases and J by 6 bases, and 10 bases separated the two germline ends. CDR1 and CDR2 (germline): SGHRS, YFSETQ. This CDR3 is 11 amino acids long. The chain's CDR3 is CASGNRDGYTF. In nucleotides, the CDR3 is TGCGCCAGCGGAAACAGGGATGGCTACACCTTC. Supplemented by reference TRBV5-1 and TRBJ1-2, the full variable domain reads KAGVTQTPRYLIKTRGQQVTLSCSPISGHRSVSWYQQTPGQGLQFLFEYFSETQRNKGNFPGRFSGRQFSNSRSEMNVSTLELGDSALYLCASGNRDGYTFGSGTRLTVV.

This clonotype was seen repeatedly, ten times or more. The chain combines TRBV29-1 with TRBJ2-2; D not certain. V was cut by 6 bases and J by 6 bases, with 11 bases left in between. The germline V gene encodes CDR1 SQVTM and CDR2 ANQGSEA. The CDR3 is made up of 12 amino acids. The CDR3 DNA follows: TGCAGCGTACCCCGACGGGCCGGGGAGCTGTTTTTT. Translation gives CSVPRRAGELFF.

This clonotype turned up a few times. V is TRBV5-1 and J is TRBJ2-5, with a possible D match to TRBD2 (5 bases). The V gene's germline CDR1 is SGHRS and CDR2 YFSETQ. The CDR3 loop spans 14 amino acids. The V end was cut by 4 bases, the J end by 4 bases, with 14 bases between. DNA for the CDR3: TGCGCCAGCAGCATTGGGCGTGAGGGAGAGACCCAGTACTTC. As protein: CASSIGREGETQYF.

The genes are TRBV5-6 and TRBJ1-6; unclear D gene. CDR3 length equals 13 residues. V was shortened by 1 base and J by 8 bases, with 7 bases between the two germline ends. The germline V gene has CDR1 SGHDT and CDR2 YYEEEE. The CDR3 DNA is TGTGCCAGCAGCTTGTTTCTCGATTCACCCCTCCACTTT. Its translation: CASSLFLDSPLHF.

This clonotype appeared a few times. The chain couples TRBV11-2 to TRBJ2-1, with 15 bases that match TRBD2. CDR1 is SGHAT and CDR2 is FQNNGV in the germline V gene. This CDR3 has 15 residues. J gave up 10 bases and V 5 bases, and 6 bases lay outside the gene matches. The CDR3 is CASSGLAGGPWEQFF. In nucleotides, the CDR3 is TGTGCCAGCAGCGGACTAGCGGGAGGGCCCTGGGAGCAGTTCTTC. Supplemented by reference TRBV11-2 and TRBJ2-1, the full variable domain reads EAGVAQSPRYKIIEKRQSVAFWCNPISGHATLYWYQQILGQGPKLLIQFQNNGVVDDSQLPKDRFSAERLKGVDSTLKIQPAKLEDSAVYLCASSGLAGGPWEQFFGPGTRLTVL.

This clonotype was detected ten times or more. The CDR3 loop is CSVRNRLTDEQYF. The DNA of the CDR3 is TGCAGCGTTAGGAACAGGCTAACCGACGAGCAGTACTTC. The chain couples TRBV29-1 to TRBJ2-7; D is possibly TRBD1 (5 bases). V was trimmed by 5 bases and J by 5 bases, leaving 16 bases between them. This CDR3 region has 13 residues. Germline values: CDR1 SQVTM, CDR2 ANQGSEA.

This clonotype was seen a few times. The V and J genes are TRBV12-3 or TRBV12-4 and TRBJ1-5; D perhaps matches TRBD1 (5 bases). The CDR3 loop spans 14 amino acids. V shed 2 bases and J shed 7 bases, with 12 bases lying between them. Here the CDR3 reads CASSLTGTQQPQHF. The CDR3 coding sequence is TGTGCCAGCAGTTTAACGGGGACCCAACAGCCCCAGCATTTT.

This clonotype showed up many times. The chain has TRBV5-1 and TRBJ2-1, with D unresolved. Trimming removed 0 bases at V and 10 bases at J, with 5 bases between. The CDR3 loop spans 11 amino acids. Germline-derived CDR1 and CDR2 are SGHRS and YFSETQ. The CDR3 region has the DNA TGCGCCAGCAGCTTGGAGGCGGAGCAGTTCTTC. Its protein product is CASSLEAEQFF.

This clonotype appeared many times. The chain joins TRBV20-1 to TRBJ1-2; TRBD1 might be the D (5 bases). The germline V gene encodes CDR1 DFQATT and CDR2 SNEGSKA (reference sequence). The CDR3 covers 10 residues. In DNA form, the CDR3 reads TGCAGGGCCCTCGGGGGGGGCTACACCTTC. Translating gives CRALGGGYTF.

Only a few counts were recorded for this clonotype. The chain carries TRBV12-3 or TRBV12-4 and TRBJ2-2, with unresolved D. This CDR3 spans 13 amino acids. V lost 6 bases and J lost 7, with 12 bases in between. DNA of the CDR3: TGTGCCAGCAGATCGCGTCTGCGCGGGGAGCTGTTTTTT. Translation: CASRSRLRGELFF.

The sample holds many counts of this clonotype. The chain recombines TRBV5-1 with TRBJ1-4; no clear D gene. Germline CDR1 SGHRS, CDR2 YFSETQ. V was cut by 0 bases and J by 6 bases, with 12 bases left in between. The CDR3 runs to 15 residues. The DNA for the CDR3 is TGCGCCAGCAGCTTGGACGCAGTGTCTGATGAAAAACTGTTTTTT. Translated: CASSLDAVSDEKLFF.

This clonotype was detected a few times. The chain joins TRBV11-2 to TRBJ2-1, with 10 bases identical to TRBD2. The CDR3 has 17 residues. J lost 0 bases, V lost 4 bases, and 6 bases had no gene match. From germline, CDR1 is SGHAT and CDR2 FQNNGV. CDR3 DNA sequence: TGTGCCAGCAGCTCCCCGGGACTAGCGAGCTCCTACAATGAGCAGTTCTTC. Its protein is CASSSPGLASSYNEQFF.

This clonotype was observed many times. The rearrangement uses TRBV29-1 and TRBJ2-3, with D unresolved. Germline V gives CDR1 SQVTM, CDR2 ANQGSEA. The CDR3 is made up of 11 amino acids. Between the trimmed V and J ends, which lost 5 bases and 4 bases, there was a span of 7 bases. DNA for the CDR3: TGCAGCGTTACTATTGCAGATACGCAGTATTTT. This encodes CSVTIADTQYF.

This clonotype was found many times. This chain links TRBV20-1 with TRBJ2-6; no definite D call. Trimming took 4 bases from V and 3 from J, leaving 10 bases between them. The CDR3 contains 14 residues. Germline V gene lookup returns CDR1 DFQATT and CDR2 SNEGSKA (reference sequence). The CDR3 DNA reads TGCAGTGCTAAGGGAAATAGTGGGGCCAACGTCCTGACTTTC. It specifies CSAKGNSGANVLTF.

The chain employs TRBV28 and TRBJ1-4; 9 bases align to TRBD1. CDR3 length equals 14 residues. CDR1 and CDR2 (germline): MDHEN, SYDVKM. After removal of 5 bases from V and 8 bases from J, the junction contained 6 bases not matched to a gene. CDR3 in DNA: TGTGCCAGCAGTCGGGACAGGGATTTGGAAAAACTGTTTTTT. Translation gives CASSRDRDLEKLFF. Supplemented by reference TRBV28 and TRBJ1-4, the full variable domain reads DVKVTQSSRYLVKRTGEKVFLECVQDMDHENMFWYRQDPGLGLRLIYFSYDVKMKEKGDIPEGYSVSREKKERFSLILESASTNQTSMYLCASSRDRDLEKLFFGSGTQLSVL.

The chain carries TRBV27 and TRBJ2-7, with 10 positions matching TRBD1. Germline V lookup: CDR1 MNHEY, CDR2 SMNVEV (reference sequence). Trimming at V came to 5 bases and at J to 4 bases, leaving 8 bases not matched to a gene. The CDR3 has 15 amino acids. CDR3 nucleotide sequence: TGTGCCAGCAGTGACTGGACAGGGGGACGGTACGAGCAGTACTTC. This encodes CASSDWTGGRYEQYF.

This clonotype was counted ten times or more. V gene TRBV20-1 combines with J gene TRBJ1-1, with no clear D. Germline V gene sequence: CDR1 DFQATT, CDR2 SNEGSKA (reference sequence). Trimming cost V 6 bases and J 5 bases, with 10 bases left between them. The CDR3 runs to 11 residues. The chain's CDR3 is CSANQATEAFF. The DNA of the CDR3 is TGCAGTGCGAACCAAGCGACTGAAGCTTTCTTT.

This clonotype was seen ten or more times. The rearrangement links TRBV7-9 to TRBJ2-5; D is ambiguous. CDR1 and CDR2 (germline): SEHNR, FQNEAQ (reference sequence). The CDR3 is made up of 11 amino acids. Deletions cut 4 bases from V and 4 bases from J, with 4 bases between. Here the CDR3 reads CASSSGETQYF. The CDR3 DNA sequence: TGTGCCAGCAGCTCGGGAGAGACCCAGTACTTC. Supplemented by reference TRBV7-9 and TRBJ2-5, the full variable domain reads DTGVSQNPRHKITKRGQNVTFRCDPISEHNRLYWYRQTLGQGPEFLTYFQNEAQLEKSRLLSDRFSAERPKGSFSTLEIQRTEQGDSAMYLCASSSGETQYFGPGTRLLVL.

In this sample, this clonotype turned up many times. Since a much larger clone is just one base distant, this may be a read error. Because it lacks the conserved phenylalanine or tryptophan at the end, this CDR3 is likely a read error. The chain employs TRBV5-1 and TRBJ2-3, with 8 bases that match TRBD2. The V gene end was trimmed by 0 bases and the J gene end by 4 bases; junction bases not matched to a gene: 7. This CDR3 is 16 amino acids long. Germline lookup yields CDR1 SGHRS and CDR2 YFSETQ. CDR3 sequence: CASSLEPAGVSDTQYS. CDR3 nucleotides: TGCGCCAGCAGCTTGGAGCCAGCGGGAGTGTCAGATACGCAGTATTCT.

The chain has TRBV7-3 and TRBJ2-7; D unresolved. The CDR3 sequence is 15 residues long. V was clipped by 3 bases and J by 3 bases, with 15 bases between them. Germline assignment: CDR1 SGHTA and CDR2 FQGTGA. Here the CDR3 DNA reads TGTGCCAGCAGCTTCGGTCCAAGGCCGTTCTACGAGCAGTACTTC. Protein sequence: CASSFGPRPFYEQYF.

In its sample, this clonotype was seen many times. The J gene is TRBJ2-2, the V gene TRBV5-5; D call uncertain. Germline V gene data show CDR1 as SGHKS and CDR2 as YYEKEE (reference sequence). The germline V and J ends were trimmed by 6 bases and 6 bases, with 18 bases remaining between them. The CDR3 spans 15 residues. The chain's CDR3 is CASTWERVPSGELFF. Here the CDR3 DNA reads TGTGCCAGCACCTGGGAAAGGGTCCCATCCGGGGAGCTGTTTTTT.

This clonotype was counted only a few times. The V gene is TRBV20-1, the J gene TRBJ1-5, with 7 bases lining up with TRBD1. Per the germline V gene, CDR1 is DFQATT and CDR2 is SNEGSKA (reference sequence). CDR3 size: 16 residues. V shed 5 bases, J shed 0 bases, and the junction held 10 bases outside the gene matches. The CDR3 DNA reads TGCAGTGCTTCAAGGGGGCGGGGTCATAGCAATCAGCCCCAGCATTTT. Translating it yields CSASRGRGHSNQPQHF.

This chain links TRBV7-2 with TRBJ2-3; D not certain. The V end lost 1 base, the J end lost 1 base, and 9 bases lay between the germline ends. CDR3 length equals 15 residues. The germline V gene encodes CDR1 SGHTA and CDR2 FQGNSA. CDR3 loop: CASSLGLPGTDTQYF. The CDR3 nucleotides read TGTGCCAGCAGCTTAGGGCTACCGGGCACAGATACGCAGTATTTT.